The 28 T cell receptor beta chains listed next were all sequenced from one sample in a study of T-cell reconstitution after alpha-beta-depleted transplantation in children. Preparation of the TCRbeta library involved a method that used unique molecular identifiers. Via MiXCR, TCRdb re-called the PCR reads, giving one row per CDR3 protein. The data show roughly 670,000 distinct CDR3 sequences, around 12% seen once. Sequenced here: PBMCs, sampled before TCRalphabeta/CD19-depleted stem cell transplant. The receptor set was obtained from a girl aged 2 to 10 with congenital amegakaryocytic thrombocytopenia, due to receive a stem cell transplant.

This clonotype has ten or more counts. This chain connects TRBV6-1 to TRBJ1-1, with D uncertain. The V end was cut by 5 bases, the J end by 5 bases, with 9 bases between. Germline V gene sequence: CDR1 MNHNS, CDR2 SASEGT. This CDR3 has 12 amino acids. The CDR3, as DNA: TGTGCCAGCAGTATACGGGAGACTGAAGCTTTCTTT. Encoded protein: CASSIRETEAFF.

At least ten counts were recorded for this clonotype. The chain combines TRBV20-1 with TRBJ2-7; D is ambiguous. V was shortened by 0 bases and J by 6 bases, with 9 bases between the two germline ends. This CDR3 spans 12 amino acids. Germline CDR1 DFQATT, CDR2 SNEGSKA (reference sequence). Here the CDR3 reads CSARDGRSEQYF. For the CDR3, the DNA is TGCAGTGCTAGAGATGGAAGGTCCGAGCAGTACTTC.

The chain has TRBV2 and TRBJ2-7; D remains ambiguous. V lost 11 bases and J 6 bases, leaving 14 bases between the germline ends. From germline, CDR1 is SNHLY and CDR2 FYNNEI. The CDR3 totals 11 residues. CDR3 amino acids: CAFCLSGEQYF. As DNA, the CDR3 is TGTGCCTTCTGTTTATCCGGCGAGCAGTACTTC.

This clonotype was recorded many times. The chain couples TRBV5-1 to TRBJ2-7, with 7 bases that match TRBD2. After removal of 4 bases from V and 0 bases from J, the junction contained 7 bases not matched to a gene. The CDR3 has 15 residues. CDR1 and CDR2 from the germline V gene are SGHRS and YFSETQ. The CDR3 loop reads CASSAGTSDSYEQYF. The CDR3 DNA is TGCGCCAGCAGCGCGGGTACTAGCGACTCCTACGAGCAGTACTTC. Combining the CDR3 with reference TRBV5-1 and TRBJ2-7 gives the whole variable domain KAGVTQTPRYLIKTRGQQVTLSCSPISGHRSVSWYQQTPGQGLQFLFEYFSETQRNKGNFPGRFSGRQFSNSRSEMNVSTLELGDSALYLCASSAGTSDSYEQYFGPGTRLTVT.

V gene TRBV7-3 combines with J gene TRBJ2-1, with 13 bases identical to TRBD2. J gave up 9 bases and V 5 bases, and 7 bases lay outside the gene matches. CDR1 is SGHTA and CDR2 is FQGTGA in the germline V gene. This CDR3 region has 15 residues. The CDR3 DNA follows: TGTGCCAGCAGCACCTCCGGACTAGCGGGAGCTGAGCAGTTCTTC. Encoded protein: CASSTSGLAGAEQFF.

The sample holds a few counts of this clonotype. For the CDR3, the DNA is TGTGCCAGCAGCTCCCGGGGGACACGACAACACCAACAGATCAATACGCAGTATTTT. It yields the protein CASSSRGTRQHQQINTQYF. The genes are TRBV7-8 and TRBJ2-3; the D gene could be TRBD1 or TRBD2 (6 bases each). V was clipped by 4 bases and J by 7 bases, with 30 bases between them. Germline-derived CDR1 and CDR2 are SGHVS and FQNEAQ. This CDR3 is 19 amino acids long.

This clonotype was picked up many times. This chain uses TRBV2 with TRBJ2-1; TRBD1 matches at 10 bases. There are 15 residues in the CDR3. V shed 7 bases, J shed 8 bases, and the junction held 11 bases outside the gene matches. Germline lookup yields CDR1 SNHLY and CDR2 FYNNEI. CDR3 protein: CASTARDRGGDEQFF. Written as DNA, the CDR3 is TGTGCCAGCACGGCCCGGGACAGGGGCGGGGATGAGCAGTTCTTC. The whole variable domain, filled in from reference TRBV2 and TRBJ2-1, reads EPEVTQTPSHQVTQMGQEVILRCVPISNHLYFYWYRQILGQKVEFLVSFYNNEISEKSEIFDDQFSVERPDGSNFTLKIRSTKLEDSAMYFCASTARDRGGDEQFFGPGTRLTVL.

The chain employs TRBV20-1 and TRBJ2-3, with D perhaps TRBD2 (5 bases). Trimming took 3 bases from V and 1 from J, leaving 17 bases between them. This CDR3 has 16 amino acids. Per germline, CDR1 DFQATT and CDR2 SNEGSKA (reference sequence). CDR3: CSARLALRGGTDTQYF. CDR3 bases: TGCAGTGCTAGGCTAGCCCTCCGGGGAGGCACAGATACGCAGTATTTT.

This clonotype was counted ten times or more. This chain uses TRBV18 with TRBJ2-5; D call uncertain. V was trimmed by 3 bases and J by 3 bases, leaving 8 bases between them. Germline V gives CDR1 KGHSH, CDR2 LQKENI. The CDR3 sequence is 13 residues long. The CDR3 sequence is CASSPGCKETQYF. The CDR3 DNA reads TGTGCCAGCTCACCCGGGTGTAAAGAGACCCAGTACTTC.

The chain joins TRBV6-6 to TRBJ2-1; 8 nucleotides line up with TRBD1. The trim removed 10 bases at V and 6 bases at J, leaving 8 bases unmatched. Germline-derived CDR1 and CDR2 are MNHNY and SVGAGI (reference sequence). This CDR3 contains 13 residues. CDR3 amino acids: CATRQGPSNEQFF. In DNA form, the CDR3 reads TGTGCCACCCGACAGGGGCCCTCCAATGAGCAGTTCTTC.

Regarding this clonotype: A clone one base away is much larger, so this may be a read error. Because the CDR3 is missing its conserved closing phenylalanine or tryptophan, this is likely a read error. The chain uses TRBV29-1 and TRBJ2-1; 7 bases match TRBD2. Germline-derived CDR1 and CDR2 are SQVTM and ANQGSEA. The CDR3 length is 16 residues. The V gene end was trimmed by 0 bases and the J gene end by 0 bases; junction bases not matched to a gene: 5. The CDR3 DNA is TGCAGCGTTGAAGATCCTAGCGGAAGCTCCTACAATGAGCAGTTCTCC. This sequence encodes CSVEDPSGSSYNEQFS.

This clonotype was observed at least ten times. This sequence joins TRBV29-1 and TRBJ2-7; 9 bases are shared with TRBD2. Unmatched junction bases numbered 3, after V lost 8 bases and J lost 4 bases. The CDR3 contains 11 residues. Germline-derived CDR1 and CDR2 are SQVTM and ANQGSEA. The CDR3 DNA is TGCAGCCGTAGCGGGGGATACGAGCAGTACTTC. It is translated as CSRSGGYEQYF.

This clonotype turned up a few times. The J gene is TRBJ2-7, the V gene TRBV5-1; possibly TRBD2 for D (6 bases). CDR1 and CDR2 (germline): SGHRS, YFSETQ. The V end lost 0 bases, the J end lost 7 bases, and 14 bases lay between the germline ends. CDR3 length: 14 amino acids. Here the CDR3 reads CASSLGSGRREQYF. In nucleotides, the CDR3 is TGCGCCAGCAGCTTGGGTTCTGGGAGGAGGGAGCAGTACTTC.

This clonotype was counted ten times or more. The chain uses TRBV4-1 and TRBJ2-1, with 15 bases identical to TRBD2. CDR3 length equals 18 residues. V shed 3 bases, J shed 9 bases, and the junction held 12 bases outside the gene matches. Germline V gene lookup returns CDR1 MGHRA and CDR2 YSYEKL. CDR3 bases: TGCGCCAGCAGCCATAAGAGGACTAGCGGGAGGGCCAATACTGAGCAGTTCTTC. Protein product: CASSHKRTSGRANTEQFF.

The CDR3 reads CASSPAGSHGGAQYF. Written as DNA, the CDR3 is TGTGCCAGCAGTCCCGCGGGCAGCCACGGTGGGGCCCAGTACTTC. This chain links TRBV28 with TRBJ2-5, with D tentatively TRBD2 (5 bases). The CDR3 spans 15 residues. The V gene lost 5 bases and the J gene lost 9 bases, with 22 bases spanning the gap. The germline gives CDR1 MDHEN, CDR2 SYDVKM.

This clonotype was seen a few times. The chain employs TRBV18 and TRBJ2-6; no firm D call. Germline V lookup: CDR1 KGHSH, CDR2 LQKENI. CDR3 length: 14 residues. V lost 2 bases, J lost 2 bases, and 4 bases lay in between. CDR3 sequence reads: CASSPDAGANVLTF. For the CDR3, the DNA is TGTGCCAGCTCACCAGACGCTGGGGCCAACGTCCTGACTTTC.

This clonotype was seen at least ten times. V is TRBV27 and J is TRBJ2-5; D unclear. The V end was cut by 1 base, the J end by 4 bases, with 7 bases between. This CDR3 is 13 amino acids long. Germline CDR1 and CDR2: MNHEY and SMNVEV (reference sequence). The CDR3 bases are TGTGCCAGCAGTTTATTGCACGGAGAGACCCAGTACTTC. Its translation is CASSLLHGETQYF.

This chain links TRBV4-2 with TRBJ1-1; TRBD1 is a possible D gene (5 bases). This CDR3 spans 16 amino acids. Trimming left V 0 bases short and J 3 bases short, with 14 bases between. CDR1 LGHNA and CDR2 YNFKEQ come from the germline V gene. In DNA form, the CDR3 reads TGTGCCAGCAGCCAAGAAGAAATCCTGGGGGACACTGAAGCTTTCTTT. This encodes CASSQEEILGDTEAFF.

A few counts support this clonotype. It is unclear where the CDR3 begins or ends on the DNA, so no DNA is shown, and the CDR3 is as TCRdb lists it. The rearrangement joins TRBV5-1 to TRBJ2-7. The CDR3 adds up to 12 amino acids, both ends counted. Germline CDR1 reads SGHRS; CDR2 reads YFSETQ. CDR3 region: CASSFGEGEQYF.

This clonotype was recorded at least ten times. J is TRBJ1-1 and V is TRBV5-1; D call uncertain. The germline V and J ends were trimmed by 0 bases and 8 bases, with 17 bases remaining between them. Germline-derived CDR1 and CDR2 are SGHRS and YFSETQ. CDR3 size: 15 residues. CDR3 in amino acids: CASSLERASPPEAFF. Written as DNA, the CDR3 is TGCGCCAGCAGCTTGGAAAGGGCATCCCCCCCAGAAGCTTTCTTT.

This clonotype was seen ten or more times. V usage is TRBV3-1 and J usage is TRBJ2-1; D gene uncertain. Between the trimmed V and J ends, which lost 4 bases and 5 bases, there was a span of 15 bases. The CDR3 has 15 amino acids. Germline V gene lookup returns CDR1 LGHDT and CDR2 YNNKEL (reference sequence). Here the CDR3 reads CASSPGPSLNNEQFF. The CDR3 DNA reads as TGTGCCAGCAGCCCCGGACCGTCCCTAAACAATGAGCAGTTCTTC.

At least ten counts were recorded for this clonotype. The chain links TRBV12-3 or TRBV12-4 to TRBJ2-1, with 7 bases identical to TRBD2. The V segment lost 5 bases and the J segment 2 bases; nucleotides outside the gene matches: 6. This CDR3 comprises 15 residues. This chain's CDR3 is CASSPGAGTYNEQFF. CDR3 in DNA: TGTGCCAGCAGTCCGGGAGCGGGAACCTACAATGAGCAGTTCTTC.

In its sample, this clonotype was seen a few times. The chain combines TRBV4-2 with TRBJ1-6; 7 bases are a match to TRBD1. This CDR3 contains 14 residues. Looked up from germline, CDR1 is LGHNA and CDR2 is YNFKEQ. V shed 4 bases and J 4 bases; nucleotides not matched to a gene: 1. Here the CDR3 DNA reads TGTGCCAGCAGCCCACAGGGGTATAATTCACCCCTCCACTTT. This codes for CASSPQGYNSPLHF.

The chain carries TRBV6-6 and TRBJ2-7; D is unresolved. The CDR3 is 12 residues long. Per the germline V gene, CDR1 is MNHNY and CDR2 is SVGAGI (reference sequence). Trimming left V 5 bases short and J 7 bases short, with 12 bases between. In DNA form, the CDR3 reads TGTGCCAGCAGTCCCGTTCCGCGGGAGCAGTACTTC. As protein: CASSPVPREQYF.

The chain combines TRBV6-2 or TRBV6-3 with TRBJ2-1; tentative D call: TRBD2 (5 bases). The CDR3 runs to 17 residues. V was shortened by 2 bases and J by 0 bases, with 14 bases between the two germline ends. Per germline, CDR1 MNHEY and CDR2 SVGEGT. The DNA of the CDR3 is TGTGCCAGCAGTTACGGAGACTACCTGAGCTCCTACAATGAGCAGTTCTTC. Translated: CASSYGDYLSSYNEQFF.

This clonotype was picked up many times. The CDR3 loop reads CASKQGNYGYTF. Here the CDR3 DNA reads TGTGCCAGCAAACAAGGAAACTATGGCTACACCTTC. This chain joins TRBV27 and TRBJ1-2; D is unresolved. The CDR3 has 12 amino acids. V lost 7 bases, J lost 2 bases, and 8 bases lay in between. Germline CDR1 is MNHEY and CDR2 is SMNVEV (reference sequence).

The chain recombines TRBV29-1 with TRBJ1-2; 10 bases align to TRBD1. Germline-derived CDR1 and CDR2 are SQVTM and ANQGSEA. The CDR3 runs to 13 residues. The CDR3 is CVTGTGDNYGYTF. CDR3 DNA: TGCGTCACCGGGACAGGGGATAACTATGGCTACACCTTC. The full variable domain, with the rest looked up from reference TRBV29-1 and TRBJ1-2, is SAVISQKPSRDICQRGTSLTIQCQVDSQVTMMFWYRQQPGQSLTLIATANQGSEATYESGFVIDKFPISRPNLTFSTLTVSNMSPEDSSIYLCVTGTGDNYGYTFGSGTRLTVV.

This clonotype occurred a few times. The chain carries TRBV7-6 and TRBJ2-1; TRBD2 is a possible D gene (5 bases). CDR1 and CDR2 from the germline V gene are SGHVS and FNYEAQ. Trimming stripped 1 base from V and 4 bases from J, with 14 bases between. This CDR3 region has 16 residues. CDR3 sequence: CASSLDPAGLYNEQFF. In nucleotides, the CDR3 is TGTGCCAGCAGCTTAGACCCTGCGGGCCTATACAATGAGCAGTTCTTC.